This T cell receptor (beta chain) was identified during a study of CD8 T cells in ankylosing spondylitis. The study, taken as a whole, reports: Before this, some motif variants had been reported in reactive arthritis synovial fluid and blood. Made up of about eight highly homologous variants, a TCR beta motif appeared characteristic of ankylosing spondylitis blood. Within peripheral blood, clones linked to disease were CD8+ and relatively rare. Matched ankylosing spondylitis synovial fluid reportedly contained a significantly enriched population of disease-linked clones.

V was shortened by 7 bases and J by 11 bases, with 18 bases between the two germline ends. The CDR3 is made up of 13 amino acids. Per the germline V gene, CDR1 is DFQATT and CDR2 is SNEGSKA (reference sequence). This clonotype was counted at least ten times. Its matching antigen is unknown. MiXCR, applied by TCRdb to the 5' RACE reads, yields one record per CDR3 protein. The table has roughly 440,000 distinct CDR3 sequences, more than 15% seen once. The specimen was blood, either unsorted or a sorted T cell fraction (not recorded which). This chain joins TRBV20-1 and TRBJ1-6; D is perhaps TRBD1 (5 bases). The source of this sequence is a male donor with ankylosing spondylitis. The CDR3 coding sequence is TGCAGTGTCGGGGGTCAGGGTGGGACACCCCTCCACTTT. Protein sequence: CSVGGQGGTPLHF.